This T cell receptor (beta chain) was identified in a study of beta chain features in type 1 diabetes. General study findings and limits: The study found moderately but significantly shorter TCRB CDR3s in all four CD4+ subsets of Type 1 diabetes patients. cDNA-based sequencing might over-represent cells highly expressing TCR.

This CDR3 region has 11 residues. Looked up from germline, CDR1 is SQVTM and CDR2 is ANQGSEA. The ends were cut back, 6 bases at V and 6 bases at J, with 8 bases in the middle. cDNA synthesis used the whole RNA isolate, giving expressed TCRB sequences. Sequenced by immunoSEQ multiplex PCR; TCRdb stores in-frame clones only, minus some. The sample has some 150,000 clones, around 10% seen once. The table lists this clone with a few counts. The antigen is unknown. Input material: central memory CD4+ T cells from blood. The gene calls are TRBV29-1 and TRBJ2-2, with D possibly being TRBD1 (6 bases). The origin of this receptor is a man aged 18 to 29 in good health. CDR3 nucleotide sequence: TGCAGCGTCTCAGGGGCCGGGGAGCTGTTTTTT. Amino acids: CSVSGAGELFF.